This TCR beta chain was sequenced for a study of tumor-infiltrating T cells and Merkel cell polyomavirus (dated by TCRdb to about 2017). About the study as a whole: In Merkel cell carcinoma patients, the study examined CD8+ T cells specific for the Merkel cell polyomavirus KLL epitope. Varied, non-standardized therapies, including chemotherapy, radiation and immunotherapies, were received by the patients. The majority of whole-tumor samples consisted of 25-micron curls cut from formalin-fixed, paraffin-embedded tissue blocks. In around 14 samples, KLL-tetramer-sorted cells taken from blood or tumor-infiltrating lymphocytes underwent TRB sequencing, as did under 13 matched whole-tumor samples. Patients came in at different disease stages and had a median follow-up of around 3 years, ranging from about 1.1 to 6.0 years. Across the study, one tumor sample was obtained as a frozen nodal tumor digest and one as a flash-frozen core biopsy of a metastasis.

All patients' tumors stained robustly positive for Merkel cell polyomavirus Large T antigen by immunohistochemistry. The study included over ten Merkel cell carcinoma patients who had robust KLL-tetramer+ populations, above 0.04% of CD8+ T cells, in blood and/or cultured TIL. All patients were Caucasian, with a median age of roughly 65 years and a range of about 45 to 85 years. Lymph node tumors were analyzed for patients with unknown primaries who presented with nodal disease, or when there was not enough primary tissue. The library was produced with the immunoSEQ multiplex PCR assay. Genomic DNA extraction, TRB sequencing and normalization were performed by Adaptive Biotechnologies (Seattle, WA). Per the authors' processing: Clonality was computed as one minus Shannon entropy of productive TRB sequences normalized by log2 of unique productive sequences. KLL-specific clonotypes in tumors were found by matching TCRbeta CDR3 amino acid sequences to the sequences from the tetramer-sorted sample of each patient. The clones in this table, taken by TCRdb from immuneACCESS, are in-frame only. Not every clone is retained; where verified, under half of the shortfall comes from an unresolved V gene, and the cause of the rest is unknown. V, J and clone size reflect that table, while D and trimming were determined from the DNA. The table for this sample lists around 25,000 clones; nearly 90% of them were counted only once. The top ten clonotypes cover less than 3% of the sample.

The paper's findings and limits, for the study overall: Significantly improved MCC-specific survival was associated with a higher intratumoral fraction of KLL-specific T cells (about 1.8-20% versus about 0-0.15%). Because the study covered only a single viral epitope, T cells targeting other Merkel cell polyomavirus epitopes were not captured. A significant MCC-specific survival advantage (P = 0.0051) was associated with a greater number of unique KLL-specific clonotypes in tumors (about 5-120 vs 0-3). The small sample size of the study (n ≈ twelve patients) is a limitation. KLL-specific TRB repertoires were diverse and mostly private, with just one public clonotype, shared by two patients, among 397 unique sequences.

As regards this clone: Its antigen is unknown. One base away there is no much larger clone; base qualities are not given.

The CDR3 starts with the cysteine, ends with the phenylalanine, and has 19 residues. The entry retains the CDR3 DNA only, 57 bases that are in frame from base 1. From V the trimming removes 0 bases and from J it removes 0 bases, while the gene matches leave 5 bases of the junction unaccounted for. CDR1 and CDR2, looked up from the germline V gene, are SGHNT and YENEEA. The source of this sequence is a man between 45 and 60 years old with Merkel cell carcinoma. Sequences were obtained from lymph node tissue. This chain is built from TRBV11-3 and TRBJ2-1; 13 of the junction bases match TRBD2. The nucleotide sequence reads as follows: TGTGCCAGCAGCTTAGATGGGACTAGCGGGGTTAGCTCCTACAATGAGCAGTTCTTC. This yields the protein CASSLDGTSGVSSYNEQFF.